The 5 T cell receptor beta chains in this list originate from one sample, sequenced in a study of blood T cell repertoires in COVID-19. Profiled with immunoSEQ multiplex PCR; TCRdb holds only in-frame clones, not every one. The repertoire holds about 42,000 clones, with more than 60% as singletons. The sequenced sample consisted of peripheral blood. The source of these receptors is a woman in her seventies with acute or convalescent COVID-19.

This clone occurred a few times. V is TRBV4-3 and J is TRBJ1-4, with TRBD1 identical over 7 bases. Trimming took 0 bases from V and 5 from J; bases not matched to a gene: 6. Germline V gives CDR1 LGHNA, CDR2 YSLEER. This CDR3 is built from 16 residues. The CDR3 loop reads CASSQDRGTANEKLFF. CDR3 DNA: TGCGCCAGCAGCCAAGACCGGGGGACAGCCAATGAAAAACTGTTTTTT.

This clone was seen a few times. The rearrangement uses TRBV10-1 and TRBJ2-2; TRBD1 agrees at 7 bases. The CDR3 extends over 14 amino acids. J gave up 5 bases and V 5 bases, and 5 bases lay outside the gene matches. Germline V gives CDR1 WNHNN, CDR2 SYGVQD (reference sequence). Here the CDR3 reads CASSRDRSTGELFF. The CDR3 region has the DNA TGCGCCAGCAGTCGGGACAGATCGACCGGGGAGCTGTTTTTT.

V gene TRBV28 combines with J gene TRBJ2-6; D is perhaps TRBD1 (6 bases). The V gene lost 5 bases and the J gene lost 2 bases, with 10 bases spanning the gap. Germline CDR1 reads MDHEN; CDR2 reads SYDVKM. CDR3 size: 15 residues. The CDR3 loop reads CASSATGPGANVLTF. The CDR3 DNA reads TGTGCCAGCAGTGCCACAGGGCCTGGGGCCAACGTCCTGACTTTC.

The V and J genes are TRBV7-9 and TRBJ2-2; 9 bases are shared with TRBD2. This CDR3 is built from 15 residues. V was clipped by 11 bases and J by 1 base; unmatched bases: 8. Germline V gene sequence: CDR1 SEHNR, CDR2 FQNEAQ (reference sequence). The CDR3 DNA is TGTGCCGATGGCCGGACTAGCGAGAACACCGGGGAGCTGTTTTTT. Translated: CADGRTSENTGELFF.

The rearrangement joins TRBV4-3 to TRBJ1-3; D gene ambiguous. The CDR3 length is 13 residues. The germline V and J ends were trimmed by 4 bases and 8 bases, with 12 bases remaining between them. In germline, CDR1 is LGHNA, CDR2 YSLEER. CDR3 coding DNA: TGCGCCAGCAGCCCCTCGCTAGGAGACACCATATATTTT. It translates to CASSPSLGDTIYF.